These 8 T cell receptor beta chains were all obtained from the same sample, sequenced in a study of glioma-infiltrating T cells. The iRepertoire nested amplicon-rescue multiplex PCR amplified TCR alpha and beta CDR3s from RNA. TCRdb re-called the multiplex PCR reads with MiXCR, one entry per CDR3 protein. Here the sample spans 150,000 to 200,000 distinct CDR3 sequences, around 32% being singletons. Source material: glioma tissue, nonneoplastic brain tissue, or PBMCs (not recorded which). These receptors originate from a human donor with low-grade glioma or glioblastoma, undergoing nonglioma brain surgery, or in good health (not recorded which).

This chain links TRBV18 with TRBJ2-7, with TRBD1 as a possible D gene (7 bases). The germline CDR1 and CDR2 sequences are KGHSH and LQKENI. Trimming pared 3 bases from V and 9 bases from J, leaving 24 bases between. This CDR3 spans 16 amino acids. The CDR3 nucleotides are TGTGCCAGCTCACCTTCCGCAGGGGGGAGCTCAATGGGGCAGTACTTC. It codes for CASSPSAGGSSMGQYF.

This clonotype showed up many times. The chain has TRBV11-3 and TRBJ2-1; 13 bases are a match to TRBD2. The ends lost 5 bases at V and 5 bases at J; junction bases unmatched: 6. This CDR3 spans 16 amino acids. In germline, CDR1 is SGHNT, CDR2 YENEEA. CDR3 nucleotide sequence: TGTGCCAGCAGCGCCCGGACTAGCGGGGGAGACAATGAGCAGTTCTTC. Amino acids: CASSARTSGGDNEQFF.

This rearrangement joins TRBV7-9 to TRBJ2-1, with TRBD1 matching 9 bases. Germline V gives CDR1 SEHNR, CDR2 FQNEAQ (reference sequence). This CDR3 has 16 residues. With V trimmed by 5 bases and J by 7 bases, 12 bases remained unmatched. DNA of the CDR3: TGTGCCAGCAGCCCCCCTACAGGGGGCGGATGGAATGAGCAGTTCTTC. Translating gives CASSPPTGGGWNEQFF.

On this clonotype: A much larger clone differs by one base, so this may be a read error. The gene calls are TRBV5-6 and TRBJ1-1; 7 bases fit TRBD1. The germline CDR1 and CDR2 sequences are SGHDT and YYEEEE. The CDR3 spans 13 residues. V shed 1 base and J 12 bases; nucleotides not matched to a gene: 9. The CDR3 coding sequence is TGTGCCAGCAGCTTGATGAAGGGGGCGCAAACTTTCTTT. The encoded protein is CASSLMKGAQTFF.

Details on this clonotype: This may arise from a read error, as a much more abundant clone is one base away. The genes are TRBV29-1 and TRBJ1-2; tentatively, D is TRBD1 (5 bases). The CDR3 has 11 residues. Germline V lookup: CDR1 SQVTM, CDR2 ANQGSEA. Here the CDR3 DNA reads TGCAGCGTTGAAGTGGGGCATGGCTACAACTTC. Protein: CSVEVGHGYNF.

Comments on this clonotype: This may arise from a read error, as a much more abundant clone is one base away. This sequence joins TRBV7-9 and TRBJ2-3; no definite D call. The V gene's germline CDR1 is SEHNR and CDR2 FQNEAQ (reference sequence). The CDR3 is 17 residues long. CDR3 sequence reads: CDSSLEPRLGRTDTQYF. CDR3 in DNA: TGTGACAGCAGCTTAGAACCGCGACTGGGTCGCACAGATACGCAGTATTTT. Together with reference TRBV7-9 and TRBJ2-3, the CDR3 gives the full variable domain: DTGVSQNPRHKITKRGQNVTFRCDPISEHNRLYWYRQTLGQGPEFLTYFQNEAQLEKSRLLSDRFSAERPKGSFSTLEIQRTEQGDSAMYLCDSSLEPRLGRTDTQYFGPGTRLTVL.

This clonotype was observed many times. The gene calls are TRBV28 and TRBJ1-4; 9 bases are a match to TRBD1. The germline CDR1 and CDR2 sequences are MDHEN and SYDVKM. This CDR3 is 14 amino acids long. V gave up 3 bases and J gave up 7 bases; unmatched junction bases: 3. For the CDR3, the DNA is TGTGCCAGCAGTTTGGGACAGGGTACTGAAAAACTGTTTTTT. Its protein product is CASSLGQGTEKLFF.

The chain links TRBV6-2 or TRBV6-3 to TRBJ2-1, with 10 bases that match TRBD1. V was pared by 5 bases and J by 6 bases, with 4 bases of the junction left unmatched. Per germline, CDR1 MNHEY and CDR2 SVGEGT. This CDR3 is built from 14 residues. This CDR3 reads CASSGQGERNEQFF. The CDR3 DNA reads as TGTGCCAGCAGTGGACAGGGGGAACGCAATGAGCAGTTCTTC.